One sample yielded the 21 T cell receptor beta chains listed below, sequenced in a study of TIL therapy for anti-PD-1-resistant metastatic lung cancer. The time point: pre-treatment sample, taken before nivolumab and TIL therapy. This was the immunoSEQ v3 assay. TCRdb's copy holds only in-frame clones and misses some; the assay was immunoSEQ multiplex PCR. The table records under 60,000 clones, 65% to 90% of them present only once. The sample consisted of blood, taken at baseline. The source is a person aged 30 to 80 with non-small cell lung cancer.

The chain combines TRBV3-1 (or the pseudogene TRBV3-2) with TRBJ1-1; the match to TRBD1 covers 7 bases. From germline, CDR1 is LGHDT and CDR2 YNNKEL (reference sequence). The junction had 8 bases not matched to a gene; V was cut back by 5 bases and J by 5 bases. There are 14 residues in the CDR3. In DNA, the CDR3 is TGTGCCAGCAGCGTCGGGACAGAGGGGACTGAAGCTTTCTTT. Translated: CASSVGTEGTEAFF.

This clone was seen a single time. V is TRBV28 and J is TRBJ2-7, with 11 bases fitting TRBD1. V was clipped by 4 bases and J by 5 bases; unmatched bases: 7. Looked up from germline, CDR1 is MDHEN and CDR2 is SYDVKM. This CDR3 is built from 15 residues. In DNA form, the CDR3 reads TGTGCCAGCAGTTCTCCCGGGACAGGGGGGAACGAGCAGTACTTC. This sequence encodes CASSSPGTGGNEQYF.

The rearrangement joins TRBV28 to TRBJ2-1; no firm D call. The germline V gene has CDR1 MDHEN and CDR2 SYDVKM. This CDR3 is 13 amino acids long. V was shortened by 2 bases and J by 6 bases, with 8 bases between the two germline ends. The CDR3 loop reads CASSLQEPNEQFF. The CDR3 coding sequence is TGTGCCAGCAGTTTACAGGAGCCCAATGAGCAGTTCTTC.

As to this clone: Additional DNA sequences in this sample encode the identical CDR3. The rearrangement joins TRBV19 to TRBJ1-2; D is perhaps TRBD1 (6 bases). The length of the CDR3 is 13 residues. In germline, CDR1 is LNHDA, CDR2 SQIVND (reference sequence). Trimming took off 5 bases at V and 4 bases at J, with 11 bases between the two ends. CDR3 residues: CASSAGVPYGYTF. DNA for the CDR3: TGTGCCAGTAGTGCAGGGGTTCCCTATGGCTACACCTTC.

This chain connects TRBV9 to TRBJ2-3; no reliable D call. Germline V gene data show CDR1 as SGDLS and CDR2 as YYNGEE. There are 11 residues in the CDR3. Trimming pared 9 bases from V and 5 bases from J, leaving 10 bases between. Written as DNA, the CDR3 is TGTGCCACATTGCCGGGAGATACGCAGTATTTT. As protein: CATLPGDTQYF.

This chain joins TRBV7-9 and TRBJ2-1; the D gene is possibly TRBD1 (6 bases). Trimming took off 6 bases at V and 6 bases at J, with 21 bases between the two ends. This CDR3 has 16 residues. Per germline, CDR1 SEHNR and CDR2 FQNEAQ (reference sequence). The CDR3: CASSSQPGPGANEQFF. Here the CDR3 DNA reads TGTGCCAGCAGTTCACAACCGGGACCAGGGGCCAATGAGCAGTTCTTC.

The chain links TRBV12-3 or TRBV12-4 to TRBJ2-7; D is unclear. Trimming left V 3 bases short and J 0 bases short, with 6 bases between. CDR3 length: 13 residues. The DNA for the CDR3 is TGTGCCAGCAGTTTCTATAGCTCCTACGAGCAGTACTTC. This translates into CASSFYSSYEQYF.

This rearrangement joins TRBV30 to TRBJ1-1; TRBD1 is a possible D gene (6 bases). The germline V gene encodes CDR1 GTSNPN and CDR2 SVGIG (reference sequence). V lost 2 bases, J lost 0 bases, and 19 bases lay in between. This CDR3 region has 17 residues. The CDR3 sequence: CAWSPRGGWVMNTEAFF. CDR3 in DNA: TGTGCCTGGAGTCCCCGAGGGGGTTGGGTCATGAACACTGAAGCTTTCTTT.

The chain is built from TRBV11-2 and TRBJ1-2; 10 bases match TRBD1. The germline V gene has CDR1 SGHAT and CDR2 FQNNGV. The CDR3 is 14 residues long. Unmatched junction bases numbered 5, after V lost 5 bases and J lost 5 bases. CDR3 residues: CASSGQGDFYGYTF. The CDR3 DNA is TGTGCCAGCAGCGGACAGGGGGATTTTTATGGCTACACCTTC.

J is TRBJ1-1 and V is TRBV7-8; no definite D call. V gave up 0 bases and J gave up 0 bases, with 8 bases separating them. The CDR3 has 15 residues. Germline V gene lookup returns CDR1 SGHVS and CDR2 FQNEAQ. The CDR3: CASSLAARMNTEAFF. The DNA for the CDR3 is TGTGCCAGCAGCTTAGCGGCGAGAATGAACACTGAAGCTTTCTTT.

V gene TRBV19 combines with J gene TRBJ2-1, with TRBD1 matching over 9 bases. V lost 3 bases and J lost 12; bases outside the gene matches: 9. CDR1 is LNHDA and CDR2 is SQIVND in the germline V gene (reference sequence). The CDR3 has 14 amino acids. The CDR3 coding sequence is TGTGCCAGTAGTATGTCCGGACAGGGGATCGGGCAGTTCTTC. Translating it yields CASSMSGQGIGQFF. Together with reference TRBV19 and TRBJ2-1, the CDR3 gives the full variable domain: DGGITQSPKYLFRKEGQNVTLSCEQNLNHDAMYWYRQDPGQGLRLIYYSQIVNDFQKGDIAEGYSVSREKKESFPLTVTSAQKNPTAFYLCASSMSGQGIGQFFGPGTRLTVL.

This clone was counted a few times. V gene TRBV7-9 combines with J gene TRBJ2-7; D uncertain. CDR1 and CDR2 (germline): SEHNR, FQNEAQ (reference sequence). The CDR3 loop spans 12 amino acids. The V and J ends lost 2 bases and 5 bases respectively, with 7 bases between them. The CDR3 protein is CASSLQIDEQYF. CDR3 DNA sequence: TGTGCCAGCAGCTTACAAATCGACGAGCAGTACTTC. Full variable domain (outside the CDR3, taken from reference TRBV7-9 and TRBJ2-7): DTGVSQNPRHKITKRGQNVTFRCDPISEHNRLYWYRQTLGQGPEFLTYFQNEAQLEKSRLLSDRFSAERPKGSFSTLEIQRTEQGDSAMYLCASSLQIDEQYFGPGTRLTVT.

This clone was seen only a few times. At one end, the junction sequence differs from germline, possibly due to a read error. J is TRBJ2-2 and V is TRBV2; weak D call: TRBD2 (6 bases). Looked up from germline, CDR1 is SNHLY and CDR2 is FYNNEI. The CDR3 has 15 residues. CDR3 DNA sequence: TGTGCGAGCAAGCAGGGAGGCGCGAACACCGGGGAGCTGTTTTTT. Translated, it gives CASKQGGANTGELFF.

V is TRBV11-1 and J is TRBJ2-3, with a tentative D call TRBD2 (6 bases). The CDR3 runs 16 residues. Per germline, CDR1 SGHAT and CDR2 FQDESV (reference sequence). V was pared by 2 bases and J by 2 bases, with 14 bases between. The CDR3 region has the DNA TGTGCCAGCAGCTTACGCTTGGGCGGGAACACAGATACGCAGTATTTT. Its protein product is CASSLRLGGNTDTQYF. The full variable domain, in which reference TRBV11-1 and TRBJ2-3 provide the parts outside the CDR3, is EAEVAQSPRYKITEKSQAVAFWCDPISGHATLYWYRQILGQGPELLVQFQDESVVDDSQLPKDRFSAERLKGVDSTLKIQPAELGDSAMYLCASSLRLGGNTDTQYFGPGTRLTVL.

This chain joins TRBV11-1 and TRBJ2-1, with D perhaps matching TRBD1 (5 bases). This CDR3 has 13 residues. Looked up from germline, CDR1 is SGHAT and CDR2 is FQDESV (reference sequence). Trimming took off 7 bases at V and 7 bases at J, with 14 bases between the two ends. CDR3: CASTGKLTNEQFF. Written as DNA, the CDR3 is TGTGCCAGCACAGGGAAATTAACTAATGAGCAGTTCTTC.

The V gene is TRBV27, the J gene TRBJ2-5; D is unresolved. Germline V gene data show CDR1 as MNHEY and CDR2 as SMNVEV (reference sequence). V was trimmed by 0 bases and J by 1 base, leaving 12 bases between them. The CDR3 contains 16 residues. CDR3 DNA: TGTGCCAGCAGTTTATCTCCCACTGGGGTCCAAGAGACCCAGTACTTC. It codes for CASSLSPTGVQETQYF.

CDR3 region: CASSGWTGETDTQYF. The CDR3 nucleotides read TGTGCCAGCAGCGGGTGGACAGGGGAAACAGATACGCAGTATTTT. The rearrangement joins TRBV11-2 to TRBJ2-3; the match to TRBD1 covers 9 bases. The V gene's germline CDR1 is SGHAT and CDR2 FQNNGV. CDR3 length equals 15 residues. Trimming at V came to 5 bases and at J to 3 bases, leaving 6 bases not matched to a gene.

The rearrangement joins TRBV10-3 to TRBJ2-7; the D gene is possibly TRBD2 (6 bases). Trimming left V 8 bases short and J 0 bases short, with 14 bases between. The V gene's germline CDR1 is ENHRY and CDR2 SYGVKD. The CDR3 length is 14 residues. The chain's CDR3 is CAIGGAASSYEQYF. DNA for the CDR3: TGTGCCATCGGAGGGGCTGCGAGCTCCTACGAGCAGTACTTC.

The genes are TRBV28 and TRBJ1-5, with unresolved D. The CDR3 sequence is 16 residues long. Trimming pared 5 bases from V and 6 bases from J, leaving 20 bases between. The germline V gene encodes CDR1 MDHEN and CDR2 SYDVKM. CDR3 region: CASSLAGGSIIQPQHF. Written as DNA, the CDR3 is TGTGCCAGCAGTCTCGCTGGAGGGAGTATTATTCAGCCCCAGCATTTT.

The V and J genes are TRBV2 and TRBJ1-2; D unresolved. The germline V gene encodes CDR1 SNHLY and CDR2 FYNNEI. The ends were cut back, 4 bases at V and 8 bases at J, with 11 bases in the middle. CDR3 size: 12 residues. The CDR3: CASSGRDRGYTF. The CDR3 nucleotides are TGTGCCAGCAGTGGAAGGGATCGGGGCTACACCTTC. Together with reference TRBV2 and TRBJ1-2, the CDR3 gives the full variable domain: EPEVTQTPSHQVTQMGQEVILRCVPISNHLYFYWYRQILGQKVEFLVSFYNNEISEKSEIFDDQFSVERPDGSNFTLKIRSTKLEDSAMYFCASSGRDRGYTFGSGTRLTVV.

This chain uses TRBV4-3 with TRBJ2-3; D may be TRBD2 (6 bases). Germline V CDR1 and CDR2: LGHNA, YSLEER. Trimming cost V 0 bases and J 0 bases, with 13 bases left between them. The CDR3 totals 17 residues. The CDR3 DNA sequence: TGCGCCAGCAGCCAAGACCCGGCTAGCGAAAGCACAGATACGCAGTATTTT. This encodes CASSQDPASESTDTQYF.